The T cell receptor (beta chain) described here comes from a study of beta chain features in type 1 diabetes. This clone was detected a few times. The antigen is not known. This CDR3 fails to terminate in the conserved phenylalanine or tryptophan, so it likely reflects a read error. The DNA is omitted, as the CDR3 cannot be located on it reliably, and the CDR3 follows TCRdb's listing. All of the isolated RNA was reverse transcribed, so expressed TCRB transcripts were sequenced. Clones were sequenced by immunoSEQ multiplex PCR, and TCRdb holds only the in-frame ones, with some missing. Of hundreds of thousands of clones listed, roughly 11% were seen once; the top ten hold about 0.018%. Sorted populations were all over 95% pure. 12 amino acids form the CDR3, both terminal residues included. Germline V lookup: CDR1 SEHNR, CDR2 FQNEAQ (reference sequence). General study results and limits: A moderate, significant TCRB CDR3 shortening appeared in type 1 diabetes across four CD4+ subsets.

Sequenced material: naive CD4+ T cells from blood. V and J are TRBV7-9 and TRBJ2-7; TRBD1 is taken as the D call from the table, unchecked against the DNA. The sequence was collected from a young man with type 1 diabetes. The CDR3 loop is CASSLPGQGASI.